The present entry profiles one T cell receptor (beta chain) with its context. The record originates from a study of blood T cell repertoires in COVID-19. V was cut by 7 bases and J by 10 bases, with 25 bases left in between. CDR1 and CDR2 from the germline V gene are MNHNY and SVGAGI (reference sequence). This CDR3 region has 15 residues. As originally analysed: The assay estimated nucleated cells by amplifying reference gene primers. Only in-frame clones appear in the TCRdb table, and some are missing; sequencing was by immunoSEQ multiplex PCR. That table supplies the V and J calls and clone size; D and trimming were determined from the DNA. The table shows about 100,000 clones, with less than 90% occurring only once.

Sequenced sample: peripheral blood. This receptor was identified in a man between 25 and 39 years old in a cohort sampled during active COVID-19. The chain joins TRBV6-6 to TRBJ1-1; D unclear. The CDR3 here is CASIPQVFAGAGAFF. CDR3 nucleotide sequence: TGTGCCAGCATTCCCCAGGTGTTCGCGGGAGCCGGAGCTTTCTTT.